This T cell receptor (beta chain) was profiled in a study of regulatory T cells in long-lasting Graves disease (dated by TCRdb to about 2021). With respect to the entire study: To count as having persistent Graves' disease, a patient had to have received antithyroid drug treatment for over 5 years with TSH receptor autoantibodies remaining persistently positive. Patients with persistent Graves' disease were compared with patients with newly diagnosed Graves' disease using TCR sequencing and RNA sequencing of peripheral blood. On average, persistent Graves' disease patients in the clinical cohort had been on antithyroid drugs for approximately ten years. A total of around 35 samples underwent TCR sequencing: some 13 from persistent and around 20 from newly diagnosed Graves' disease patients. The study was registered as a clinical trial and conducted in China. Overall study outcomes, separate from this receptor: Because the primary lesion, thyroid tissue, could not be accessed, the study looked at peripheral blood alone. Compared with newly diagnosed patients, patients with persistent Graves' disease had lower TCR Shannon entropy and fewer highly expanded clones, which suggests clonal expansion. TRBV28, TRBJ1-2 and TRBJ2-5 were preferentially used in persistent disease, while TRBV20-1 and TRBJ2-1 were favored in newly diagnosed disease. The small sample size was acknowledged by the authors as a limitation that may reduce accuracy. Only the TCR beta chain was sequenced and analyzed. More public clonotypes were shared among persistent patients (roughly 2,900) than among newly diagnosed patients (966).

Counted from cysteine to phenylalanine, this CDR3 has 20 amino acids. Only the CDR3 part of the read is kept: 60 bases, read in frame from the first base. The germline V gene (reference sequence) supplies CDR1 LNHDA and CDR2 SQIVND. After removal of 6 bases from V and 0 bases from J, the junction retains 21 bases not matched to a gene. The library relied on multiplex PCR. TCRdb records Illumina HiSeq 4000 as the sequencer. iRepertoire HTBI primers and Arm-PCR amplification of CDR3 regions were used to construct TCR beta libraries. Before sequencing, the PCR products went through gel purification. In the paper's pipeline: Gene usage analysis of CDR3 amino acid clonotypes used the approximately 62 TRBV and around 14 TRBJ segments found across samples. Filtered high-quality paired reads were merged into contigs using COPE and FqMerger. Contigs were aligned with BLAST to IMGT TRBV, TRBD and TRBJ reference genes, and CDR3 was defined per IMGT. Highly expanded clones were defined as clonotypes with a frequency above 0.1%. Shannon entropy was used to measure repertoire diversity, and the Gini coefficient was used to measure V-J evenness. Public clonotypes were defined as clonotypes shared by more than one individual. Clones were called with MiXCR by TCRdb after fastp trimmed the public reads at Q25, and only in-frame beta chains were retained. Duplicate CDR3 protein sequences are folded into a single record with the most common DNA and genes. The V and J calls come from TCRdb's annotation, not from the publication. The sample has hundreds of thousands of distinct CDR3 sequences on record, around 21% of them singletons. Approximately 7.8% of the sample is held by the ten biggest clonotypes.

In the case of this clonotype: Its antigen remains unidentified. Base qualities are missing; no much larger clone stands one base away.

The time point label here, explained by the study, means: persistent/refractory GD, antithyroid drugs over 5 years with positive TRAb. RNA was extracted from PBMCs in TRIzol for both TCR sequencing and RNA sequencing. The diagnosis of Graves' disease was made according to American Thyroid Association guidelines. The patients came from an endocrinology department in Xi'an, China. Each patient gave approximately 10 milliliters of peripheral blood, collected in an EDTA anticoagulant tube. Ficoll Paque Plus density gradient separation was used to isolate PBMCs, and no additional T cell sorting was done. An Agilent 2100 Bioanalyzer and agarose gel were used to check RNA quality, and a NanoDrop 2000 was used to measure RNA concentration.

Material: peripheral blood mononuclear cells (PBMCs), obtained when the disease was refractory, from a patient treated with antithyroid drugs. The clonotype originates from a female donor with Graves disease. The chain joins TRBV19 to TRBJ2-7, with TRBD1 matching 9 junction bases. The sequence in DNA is TGTGCCAGTAGCGGGCGCTTACCGGGACAGGGACAAAGGAGCTCCTACGAGCAGTACTTC. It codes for CASSGRLPGQGQRSSYEQYF.